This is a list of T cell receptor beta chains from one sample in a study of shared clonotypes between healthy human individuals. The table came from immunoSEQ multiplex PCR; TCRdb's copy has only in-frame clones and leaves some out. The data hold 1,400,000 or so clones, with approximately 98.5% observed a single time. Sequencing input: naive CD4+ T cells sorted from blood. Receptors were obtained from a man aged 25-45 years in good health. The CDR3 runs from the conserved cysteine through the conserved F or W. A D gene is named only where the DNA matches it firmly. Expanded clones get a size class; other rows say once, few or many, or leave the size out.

TGTGCCAGCAGCGACCCCCCCGGGGGGGCTGGGGCCAACGTCCTGACTTTC	CASSDPPGGAGANVLTF	TRBV9	TRBJ2-6	TRBD2	.
TGTGCCACCAGCAGAGGGACAGGGCTTAACTCCTACGAGCAGTACTTC	CATSRGTGLNSYEQYF	TRBV15	TRBJ2-7	TRBD1	.
TGTGCCAGCAGTCCCGCGGGGATCTCGGGGCTCGCCTCAATCGGGGAGCTGTTTTTT	CASSPAGISGLASIGELFF	TRBV28	TRBJ2-2	.	.
TGTGCCAGCAGTGAAGACACAGTGAGGACTGAAGCTTTCTTT	CASSEDTVRTEAFF	TRBV6-1	TRBJ1-1	.	once
TGTGCCAGCAGTGTGCTAGAAGGGGGCGTGTTAGCTTTCTTT	CASSVLEGGVLAFF	TRBV2	TRBJ1-1	TRBD1	.
TGCAGCGTTGAAGCGTCGGTGATAGCGGGAGGGTCGAACACCGGGGAGCTGTTTTTT	CSVEASVIAGGSNTGELFF	TRBV29-1	TRBJ2-2	TRBD2	.
TGTGCCAGCAGCATTCCGGGACAGACCTATGGCTACACCTTC	CASSIPGQTYGYTF	TRBV11-2	TRBJ1-2	TRBD1	.
TGTGCCAGCAGCCTACCTAAACGGGACCTCTTTCGTCAGGGAAACACCATATATTTT	CASSLPKRDLFRQGNTIYF	TRBV7-9	TRBJ1-3	.	.
TGCGCCAGCAGCGGGACTCAAAAGGAGACTGAAGCTTTCTTT	CASSGTQKETEAFF	TRBV5-1	TRBJ1-1	.	.
TGTGCCAGCAGCTTAGCGGTTAATGAGCAGTTCTTC	CASSLAVNEQFF	TRBV7-8	TRBJ2-1	.	.
TGTGCCACCAGCAGATACCGAAACACCATATATTTT	CATSRYRNTIYF	TRBV15	TRBJ1-3	.	.
TGTGCCAGCAGCTTGGGACTAGCGGGAGCCGTAGATACGCAGTATTTT	CASSLGLAGAVDTQYF	TRBV5-4	TRBJ2-3	TRBD2	.
TGTGCCAGCAGCCAAACTCGAACTGGAATATACGAGCAGTACTTC	CASSQTRTGIYEQYF	TRBV14	TRBJ2-7	.	.
TGTGCCAGCAGCGTAGCAGGGGTAGCCTCCTACAATGAGCAGTTCTTC	CASSVAGVASYNEQFF	TRBV9	TRBJ2-1	.	.
TGTGCCAGCAGGGAGGGCTCTGGAAACACCATATATTTT	CASREGSGNTIYF	TRBV7-6	TRBJ1-3	.	.
TGTGCCAGCAGCCCCCGAGGGTCATCCGGCACAGATACGCAGTATTTT	CASSPRGSSGTDTQYF	TRBV11-3	TRBJ2-3	.	.
TGTGCCAGCAGTTCTCAGGGCTCCGGCAATGAGCAGTTCTTC	CASSSQGSGNEQFF	TRBV28	TRBJ2-1	.	.
TGTGCCAGCAGCTTAGGGGGGCAGGGAGTGATTCAGCCCCAGCATTTT	CASSLGGQGVIQPQHF	TRBV7-8	TRBJ1-5	.	.
TGTGCCAGAAAGCCCGTTTGCCCGACTAGCGGGGGCCGCACAGATACGCAGTATTTT	CARKPVCPTSGGRTDTQYF	TRBV19	TRBJ2-3	TRBD2	.
TGTGCCAGCAGCAAACAGACTAGCGCAGAGCAGTACTTC	CASSKQTSAEQYF	TRBV5-4	TRBJ2-7	TRBD2	.
TGTGCCAGCAGCTTAGCTGTGGCAGATACGCAGTATTTT	CASSLAVADTQYF	TRBV7-9	TRBJ2-3	.	once
TGCGCCAGCAGCCAGAGTGACATCTACAATGAGCAGTTCTTC	CASSQSDIYNEQFF	TRBV4-1	TRBJ2-1	.	.
TGCGCCAGCAGTGATGGGTCCCCCAGCATCTATGGCTACACCTTC	CASSDGSPSIYGYTF	TRBV10-1	TRBJ1-2	.	.
TGCAGCGTGCCGGACAGGGAGGACTATGGCTACACCTTC	CSVPDREDYGYTF	TRBV29-1	TRBJ1-2	TRBD1	.
TGTGCCAGCAGCTTAGAGGGTAGGCGGGAGACCCAGTACTTC	CASSLEGRRETQYF	TRBV11-3	TRBJ2-5	.	.
TGTGCCAGCAGTCCTGGGGACAGGGACACTGAAGCTTTCTTT	CASSPGDRDTEAFF	TRBV28	TRBJ1-1	TRBD1	.
TGTGCCAGCAGCCGCCCCAGAGCGGGCTCCCGAACGACTGAAGCTTTCTTT	CASSRPRAGSRTTEAFF	TRBV11-2	TRBJ1-1	.	.
TGTGCCAGCAGCCCCACTATCTACGAGCAGTACTTC	CASSPTIYEQYF	TRBV28	TRBJ2-7	.	.
TGTGCCAGTAGATTCTCCGGTGGGCGCGGTCAGCCCCAGCATTTT	CASRFSGGRGQPQHF	TRBV19	TRBJ1-5	.	once
TGCGCCAGCTTCCCGGGTGGCCTAGCGGCGCACACTGAGCAGTTCTTC	CASFPGGLAAHTEQFF	TRBV5-1	TRBJ2-1	TRBD2	.
TGTGCCAGCAGCCGAAGCCGGACTCGCCAAGAGACCCAGTACTTC	CASSRSRTRQETQYF	TRBV7-2	TRBJ2-5	.	.
TGTGCCAGCATCCGGACAGGGGGCTACGAGCAGTACTTC	CASIRTGGYEQYF	TRBV28	TRBJ2-7	TRBD1	.
TGTGCCAGCAGTGACTCGTATGGAGCGGGAGGTGGCAATGAGCAGTTCTTC	CASSDSYGAGGGNEQFF	TRBV6-4	TRBJ2-1	TRBD2	.
TGCAGCGTTGGATGGAACACTGAAGCTTTCTTT	CSVGWNTEAFF	TRBV29-1	TRBJ1-1	.	once
TGTGCCAGCTCACTAGCCACGGGGGCACGGGAAGCTTTCTTT	CASSLATGAREAFF	TRBV18	TRBJ1-1	.	.
TGTGCCAGCAGTTGGCTGACAGGGGGCGAATCAGATACGCAGTATTTT	CASSWLTGGESDTQYF	TRBV5-4	TRBJ2-3	TRBD1	.
TGTGCCAGCTCACCACTTGGTTGGAGTATCGCAGATACGCAGTATTTT	CASSPLGWSIADTQYF	TRBV18	TRBJ2-3	.	.
TGTGCCAGCAGCCTGGACAGAACCTATGGCTACACCTTC	CASSLDRTYGYTF	TRBV28	TRBJ1-2	.	.
TGTGCCAGCAGCTTTGGGGGGTGGCGAACAGATACGCAGTATTTT	CASSFGGWRTDTQYF	TRBV5-6	TRBJ2-3	.	.
TGCGCCAGCAGCGTTGCCCTAAGACTAGCGACAGGCAATGAGCAGTTCTTC	CASSVALRLATGNEQFF	TRBV5-1	TRBJ2-1	TRBD2	.
TGTGCCAGCAGTGTGTTCGGACCGGGAGAACCCTACGAGCAGTACTTC	CASSVFGPGEPYEQYF	TRBV2	TRBJ2-7	.	.
TGTGCCAGCAGCTTGCCTGGCGTCTCATACGAGCAGTACTTC	CASSLPGVSYEQYF	TRBV5-4	TRBJ2-7	.	.
TGTGCCAGCAGCGCCTGGGACAGGAGGGTAGAGACCCAGTACTTC	CASSAWDRRVETQYF	TRBV6-1	TRBJ2-5	TRBD1	.
TGTGCCAGCTCACCTCTTGAGGGGGCGGCCGAGCAGTACTTC	CASSPLEGAAEQYF	TRBV18	TRBJ2-7	TRBD1	.
TGTGTCATAGGCACATCCTATGGCTACACCTTC	CVIGTSYGYTF	TRBV28	TRBJ1-2	.	.
TGCGCCAGTAATCCTGCCCAGGGGGCAGCCTCCGAGCAGTACTTC	CASNPAQGAASEQYF	TRBV5-1	TRBJ2-7	TRBD1	.
TGTGCCAGCAGCTTAGGGCATGAGCAGTTCTTC	CASSLGHEQFF	TRBV7-3	TRBJ2-1	.	.
TGTGCCAGCAGCTTAGGGAGGCGATGGGAGACCCAGTACTTC	CASSLGRRWETQYF	TRBV7-8	TRBJ2-5	.	.
TGTGCCAGCAGCCTAAATCCCGGACAGCCCTACGAGCAGTACTTC	CASSLNPGQPYEQYF	TRBV7-2	TRBJ2-7	.	.
TGTGCCAGCAGCGTAAGGGGACTAGGACAGACCCAGTACTTC	CASSVRGLGQTQYF	TRBV9	TRBJ2-5	TRBD2	.
TGTGCCAGCAGCCCGAATTACGAGCAGTACTTC	CASSPNYEQYF	TRBV7-8	TRBJ2-7	.	.